Given below is one T cell receptor (beta chain) in context. As yet, its antigen is unknown. Germline CDR1 is SGHTA and CDR2 is FQGNSA. V lost 3 bases and J lost 2, with 11 bases in between. The CDR3 loop spans 14 amino acids. This record belongs to a study of T cell responses to AZD1222 COVID-19 vaccine. The study's findings and limits: No day 14 peak samples; only post-peak repertoires were characterized. Among those given AZD1222, only six were seropositive at baseline. Clonal diversity was possibly underestimated, and white British individuals and females predominated among donors.

The assay was immunoSEQ multiplex PCR, and TCRdb's table has in-frame clones only and misses some. This sample has 140,000 to 150,000 clones; roughly nine tenths occur once, and the top ten carry about 3.8%. This receptor was obtained from an adult in good health. The V call is TRBV7-2, the J call TRBJ2-7, with D possibly being TRBD1 (6 bases). The source was peripheral blood, collected on day 0 of AZD1222 vaccination. CDR3 sequence: CASSFKGVPYEQYF. The CDR3 coding sequence is TGTGCCAGCAGCTTTAAGGGGGTGCCCTACGAGCAGTACTTC. The full variable domain, its missing parts supplied by reference TRBV7-2 and TRBJ2-7, is GAGVSQSPSNKVTEKGKDVELRCDPISGHTALYWYRQSLGQGLEFLIYFQGNSAPDKSGLPSDRFSAERTGGSVSTLTIQRTQQEDSAVYLCASSFKGVPYEQYFGPGTRLTVT.